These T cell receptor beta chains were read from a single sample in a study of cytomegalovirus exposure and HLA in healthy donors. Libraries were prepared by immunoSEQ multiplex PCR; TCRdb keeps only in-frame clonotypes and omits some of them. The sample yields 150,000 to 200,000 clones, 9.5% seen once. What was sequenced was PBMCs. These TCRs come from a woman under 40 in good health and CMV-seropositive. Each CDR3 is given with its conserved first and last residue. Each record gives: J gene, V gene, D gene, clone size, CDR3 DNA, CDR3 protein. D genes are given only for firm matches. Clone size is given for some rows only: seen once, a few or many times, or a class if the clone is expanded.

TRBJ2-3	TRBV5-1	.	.	TGCGCCAGCAGCTTGGTCGCGGGAATAGATACGCAGTATTTT	CASSLVAGIDTQYF
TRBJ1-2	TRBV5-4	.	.	TGTGCCAGCAGCTCAACAGGCTGGTATGGCTACACCTTC	CASSSTGWYGYTF
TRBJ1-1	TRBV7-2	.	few	TGTGCCAGCAGCCCGTTGCCCGAGGCCACTGAAGCTTTCTTT	CASSPLPEATEAFF
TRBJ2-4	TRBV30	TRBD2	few	TGTGCCTGGAGTCTAGTGCGTGGCGGGAGGGACAAAAACATTCAGTACTTC	CAWSLVRGGRDKNIQYF
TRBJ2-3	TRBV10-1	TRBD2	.	TGCGCCAGCAGTGAGTCAGGGACTAGCAGCGATACGCAGTATTTT	CASSESGTSSDTQYF
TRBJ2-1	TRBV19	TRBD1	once	TGTGCCAGTAGTATCCCACAGGGGAATGAGCAGTTCTTC	CASSIPQGNEQFF
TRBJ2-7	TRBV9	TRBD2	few	TGTGCCAGCAGCGTCGGGACTAGCGGGAGCTACGAGCAGTACTTC	CASSVGTSGSYEQYF
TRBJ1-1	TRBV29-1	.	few	TGCAGCGTTGATGAGGGTGAAGCTTTCTTT	CSVDEGEAFF
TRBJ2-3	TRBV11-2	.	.	TGTGCCAGCAGCTTCCGATTTGGGGTTAGCGTCACAGATACGCAGTATTTT	CASSFRFGVSVTDTQYF
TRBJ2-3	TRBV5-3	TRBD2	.	TGTGCCAGAAGCCTACTAGCGGGAGCTAAGCATACGCAGTATTTT	CARSLLAGAKHTQYF
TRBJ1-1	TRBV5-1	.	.	TGCGCCAGCAGCTTGGGCTTCAGGGAAGTGAGAGCTTTCTTT	CASSLGFREVRAFF
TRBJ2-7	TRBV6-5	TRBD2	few	TGTGCCAGCAGTTCCGTGACTAGCGGGAAATACGAGCAGTACTTC	CASSSVTSGKYEQYF
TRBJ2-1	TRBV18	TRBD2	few	TGTGCCAGCTCACCGACTAGCGGGAGTTCGGGGAATGAGCAGTTCTTC	CASSPTSGSSGNEQFF
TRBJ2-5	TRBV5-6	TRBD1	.	TGTGCCAGCAGCTTTGGACAGGGGGCGACCCAGTACTTC	CASSFGQGATQYF
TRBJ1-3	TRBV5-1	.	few	TGCGCCAGCAGCCACCTACGACTTCAAACAGGGCTCTCTGGAAACACCATATATTTT	CASSHLRLQTGLSGNTIYF
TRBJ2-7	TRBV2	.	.	TGTGCCAGCTACAGGGTCATGGGCTACGAGCAGTACTTC	CASYRVMGYEQYF
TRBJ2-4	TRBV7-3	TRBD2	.	TGTGCCAGCAGCTTAATTACGGGACTAGCGGGAGGGCCCGATACCATTCAGTACTTC	CASSLITGLAGGPDTIQYF
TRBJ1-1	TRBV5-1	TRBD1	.	TGCGCCAGCAGCTTGGGAGGGGGCTGGGGCACTGAAGCTTTCTTT	CASSLGGGWGTEAFF
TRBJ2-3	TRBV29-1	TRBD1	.	TGCAGCGTTGCTCCGGGACAGGTCGGAGATACGCAGTATTTT	CSVAPGQVGDTQYF
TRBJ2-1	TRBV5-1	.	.	TGCGCCAGCAGCTTGGAGGCGGGAACCTACAATGAGCAGTTCTTC	CASSLEAGTYNEQFF
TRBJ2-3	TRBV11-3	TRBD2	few	TGTGCCAGCAGCTTAGGTGCGGGAGGGCCGAGAGATACGCAGTATTTT	CASSLGAGGPRDTQYF
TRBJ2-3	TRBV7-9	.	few	TGTGCCAGCAGCTTTAGCTTATCTAGCACAGATACGCAGTATTTT	CASSFSLSSTDTQYF
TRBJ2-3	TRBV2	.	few	TGTGCCAGCACCTTACAGGGAATGTGGAATTTT	CASTLQGMWNF
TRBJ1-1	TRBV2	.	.	TGTGCCAGCAGTGGGCTTGCGGCAATGAACACTGAAGCTTTCTTT	CASSGLAAMNTEAFF
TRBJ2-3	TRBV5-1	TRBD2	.	TGCGCCAGCAGCCGGGAGGTAGTAGCGGGAGGGACAGATACGCAGTATTTT	CASSREVVAGGTDTQYF
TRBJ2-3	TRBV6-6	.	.	TGTGCCAGCAGTGGTCATACTAGAAGACCAGATACGCAGTATTTT	CASSGHTRRPDTQYF
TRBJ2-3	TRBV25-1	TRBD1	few	TGTGCCAGCAGTGATTGGACAGGGGCAAGCACAGATACGCAGTATTTT	CASSDWTGASTDTQYF
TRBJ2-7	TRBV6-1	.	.	TGTGCCAGCAGGGGGCTAGCCGGGACTCAGTACTTC	CASRGLAGTQYF
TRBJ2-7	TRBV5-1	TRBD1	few	TGCGCCAGCAGCTTGGAGGGACAGGGACCCTACGAGCAGTACTTC	CASSLEGQGPYEQYF
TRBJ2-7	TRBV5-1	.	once	TGCGCCAGCAGCCTCGGACAGGGATTAGCGGGCGAGCAGTACTTC	CASSLGQGLAGEQYF
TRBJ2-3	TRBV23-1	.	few	TGCGCCAGCAGTCAAAGGGGCCGACACACAGATACGCAGTATTTT	CASSQRGRHTDTQYF
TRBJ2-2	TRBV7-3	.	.	TGTGCCAGCAGCTTATTCCCCAGCACCGGGGAGCTGTTTTTT	CASSLFPSTGELFF
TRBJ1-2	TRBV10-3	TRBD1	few	TGTGCCATTGGGACAGGGCACCCCTATGGCTACACCTTC	CAIGTGHPYGYTF
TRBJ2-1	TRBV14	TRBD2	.	TGTGCCAGCAGCCAAGATAAGATGGGGACTACTTACAATGAGCAGTTCTTC	CASSQDKMGTTYNEQFF
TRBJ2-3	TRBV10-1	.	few	TGCGCCAGCAGTGAGTCTCGTGGCCCCAGCACAGATACGCAGTATTTT	CASSESRGPSTDTQYF
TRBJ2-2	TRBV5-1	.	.	TGCGCCAGCAGCTCCGGACAGCCCGGGGAGCTGTTTTTT	CASSSGQPGELFF
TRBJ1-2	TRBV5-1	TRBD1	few	TGCGCCAGCAGCGACAGGGAGGCTCGCTATGGCTACACCTTC	CASSDREARYGYTF
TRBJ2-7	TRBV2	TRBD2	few	TGTGCCAGCAGACCCGGACTAGCGGGAACCTACGAGCAGTACTTC	CASRPGLAGTYEQYF
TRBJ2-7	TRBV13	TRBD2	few	TGTGCCAGCAGCTTAATGGGCGGGGGTTCCTACGAGCAGTACTTC	CASSLMGGGSYEQYF
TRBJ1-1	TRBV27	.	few	TGTGCCAGCAGTTTTCAGGGGAACACTGAAGCTTTCTTT	CASSFQGNTEAFF
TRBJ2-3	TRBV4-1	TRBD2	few	TGCGCCAGCAGTCACAGGCGATCTAGCGGGAGTACAGATACGCAGTATTTT	CASSHRRSSGSTDTQYF
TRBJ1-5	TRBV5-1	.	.	TGCGCCAGCAGCTTGGCGGGGGATAGCAATCAGCCCCAGCATTTT	CASSLAGDSNQPQHF
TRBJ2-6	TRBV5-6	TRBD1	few	TGTGACAGCGGGACAGGGGGCGGTGGGGCCAACGTCCTGACTTTC	CDSGTGGGGANVLTF
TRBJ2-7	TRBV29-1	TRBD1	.	TGCAGCGGCCGGGACAGGGACTACGAGCAGTACTTC	CSGRDRDYEQYF
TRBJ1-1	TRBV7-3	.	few	TGTGCCAGCAGCGACGGATTGACAGGACACACTGAAGCTTTCTTT	CASSDGLTGHTEAFF
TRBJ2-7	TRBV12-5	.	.	TGTGCTAGTGGTTCTCGAGTCTACGAGCAGTACTTC	CASGSRVYEQYF
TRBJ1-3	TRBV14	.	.	TGTGCCAGCAGCCAAGATCGGGTACAGGGCACTGGAAACACCATATATTTT	CASSQDRVQGTGNTIYF
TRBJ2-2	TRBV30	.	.	TGTGCCTGGAGTGTACGGGGAACCGGGGAGCTGTTTTTT	CAWSVRGTGELFF
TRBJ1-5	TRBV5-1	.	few	TGCGCCAGCAGCTTCCGCAGGGGCTCGAGCAATCAGCCCCAGCATTTT	CASSFRRGSSNQPQHF
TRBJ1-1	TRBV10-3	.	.	TGTGCCACCTACGAAGGGGCCCTTGGGGCTTTCTTT	CATYEGALGAFF
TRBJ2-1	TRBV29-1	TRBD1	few	TGCAGCGTGGGGGGACAGGTTTACAATGAGCAGTTCTTC	CSVGGQVYNEQFF
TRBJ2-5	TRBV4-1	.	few	TGCGCCAGCAGCCAAGATCCTAGCCAGAGTGGGAAGACCCAGTACTTC	CASSQDPSQSGKTQYF
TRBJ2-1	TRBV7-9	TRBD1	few	TGTGCCAGCAGCCCTGACAGGGGTTGGTACAATGAGCAGTTCTTC	CASSPDRGWYNEQFF
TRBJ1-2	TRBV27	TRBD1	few	TGTGCCAGCAGTTCGCGGTCAGGGGGTCCCCGGATATATGGCTACACCTTC	CASSSRSGGPRIYGYTF
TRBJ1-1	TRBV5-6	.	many	TGTGCCAGCAGCCCCATTCGACTGAATATGAACACTGAAGCTTTCTTT	CASSPIRLNMNTEAFF
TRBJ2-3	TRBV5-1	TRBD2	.	TGCGCCAGCAGCTTCCAAGCGGGAGGGGGCACAGATACGCAGTATTTT	CASSFQAGGGTDTQYF
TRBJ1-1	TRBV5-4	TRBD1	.	TGTGCCAGCAGCTCGAACAGGGGTTCGGCCACTGAAGCTTTCTTT	CASSSNRGSATEAFF
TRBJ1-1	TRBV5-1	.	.	TGCGCCAGCAGCTCACAGGGCAGCACTGAAGCTTTCTTT	CASSSQGSTEAFF
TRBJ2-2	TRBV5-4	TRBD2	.	TGTGCCAGCAGCTGGGGACTAGCGGGAGGGTACACCGGGGAGCTGTTTTTT	CASSWGLAGGYTGELFF
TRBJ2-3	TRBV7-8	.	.	TGTGCCAGCAGCTTAGACGGGACAGATACGCAGTATTTT	CASSLDGTDTQYF